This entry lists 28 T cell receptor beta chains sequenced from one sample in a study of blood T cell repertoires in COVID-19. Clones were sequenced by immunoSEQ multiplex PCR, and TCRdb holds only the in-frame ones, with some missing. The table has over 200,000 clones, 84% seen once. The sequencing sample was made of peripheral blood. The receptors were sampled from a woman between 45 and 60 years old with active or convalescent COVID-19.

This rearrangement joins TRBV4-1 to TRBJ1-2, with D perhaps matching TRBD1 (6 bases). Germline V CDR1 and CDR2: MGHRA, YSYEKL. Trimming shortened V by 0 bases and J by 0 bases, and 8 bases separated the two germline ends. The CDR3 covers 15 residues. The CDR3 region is CASSQEGGSNYGYTF. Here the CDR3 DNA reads TGCGCCAGCAGCCAAGAAGGGGGATCTAACTATGGCTACACCTTC.

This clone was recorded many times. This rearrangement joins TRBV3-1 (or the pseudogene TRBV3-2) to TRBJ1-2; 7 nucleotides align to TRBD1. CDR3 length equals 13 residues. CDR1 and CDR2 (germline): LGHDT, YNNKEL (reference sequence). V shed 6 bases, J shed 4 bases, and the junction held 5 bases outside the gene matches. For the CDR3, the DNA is TGTGCCAGCAGACCACAGGGGCTCTATGGCTACACCTTC. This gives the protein CASRPQGLYGYTF.

The CDR3 loop reads CASSQQGVTNYGYTF. The CDR3 DNA reads as TGTGCCAGCAGCCAGCAGGGGGTAACTAACTATGGCTACACCTTC. The chain joins TRBV3-1 (or the pseudogene TRBV3-2) to TRBJ1-2, with 7 bases lining up with TRBD1. V trimming: 3 bases; J trimming: 0 bases; junction bases outside the gene matches: 4. The CDR3 contains 15 residues. CDR1 LGHDT and CDR2 YNNKEL come from the germline V gene (reference sequence).

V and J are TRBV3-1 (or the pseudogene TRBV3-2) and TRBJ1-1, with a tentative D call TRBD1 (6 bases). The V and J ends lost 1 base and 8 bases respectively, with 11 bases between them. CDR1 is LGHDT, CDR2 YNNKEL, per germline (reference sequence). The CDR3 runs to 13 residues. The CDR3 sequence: CASSQVLGAEAFF. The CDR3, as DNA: TGTGCCAGCAGCCAAGTGCTGGGGGCAGAAGCTTTCTTT.

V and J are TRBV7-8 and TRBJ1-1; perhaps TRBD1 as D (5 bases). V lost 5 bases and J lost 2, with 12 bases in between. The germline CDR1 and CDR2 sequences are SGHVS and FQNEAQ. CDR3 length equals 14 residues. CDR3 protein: CASSPLGGNTEAFF. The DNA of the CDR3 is TGTGCCAGCAGCCCGCTGGGGGGAAACACTGAAGCTTTCTTT. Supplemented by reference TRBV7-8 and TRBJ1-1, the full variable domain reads GAGVSQSPRYKVAKRGQDVALRCDPISGHVSLFWYQQALGQGPEFLTYFQNEAQLDKSGLPSDRFFAERPEGSVSTLKIQRTQQEDSAVYLCASSPLGGNTEAFFGQGTRLTVV.

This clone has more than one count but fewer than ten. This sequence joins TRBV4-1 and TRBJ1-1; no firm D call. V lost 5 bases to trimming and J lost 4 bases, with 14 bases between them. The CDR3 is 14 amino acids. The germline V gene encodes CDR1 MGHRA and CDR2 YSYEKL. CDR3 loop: CASSSPTASTEAFF. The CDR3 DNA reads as TGCGCCAGCAGCTCCCCTACTGCTAGCACTGAAGCTTTCTTT.

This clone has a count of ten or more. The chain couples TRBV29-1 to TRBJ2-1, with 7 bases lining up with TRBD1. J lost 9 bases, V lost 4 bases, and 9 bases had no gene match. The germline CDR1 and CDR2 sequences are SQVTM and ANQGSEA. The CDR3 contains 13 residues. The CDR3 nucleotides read TGCAGCGTTGCCGCGACAGGGTATACTGAGCAGTTCTTC. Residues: CSVAATGYTEQFF.

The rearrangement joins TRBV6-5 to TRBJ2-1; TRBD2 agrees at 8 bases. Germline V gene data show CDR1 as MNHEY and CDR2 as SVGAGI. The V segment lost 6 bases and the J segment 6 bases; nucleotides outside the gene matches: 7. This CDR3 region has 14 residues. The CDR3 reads CASRTTAGGNEQFF. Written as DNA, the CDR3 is TGTGCCAGCAGAACCACCGCGGGGGGCAATGAGCAGTTCTTC.

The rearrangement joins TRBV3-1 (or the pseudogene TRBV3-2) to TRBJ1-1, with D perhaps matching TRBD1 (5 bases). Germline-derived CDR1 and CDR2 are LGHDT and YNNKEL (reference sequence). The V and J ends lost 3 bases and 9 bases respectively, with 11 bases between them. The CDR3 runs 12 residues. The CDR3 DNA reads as TGTGCCAGCAGCCATAATCAGGGTAAAGCTTTCTTT. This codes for CASSHNQGKAFF.

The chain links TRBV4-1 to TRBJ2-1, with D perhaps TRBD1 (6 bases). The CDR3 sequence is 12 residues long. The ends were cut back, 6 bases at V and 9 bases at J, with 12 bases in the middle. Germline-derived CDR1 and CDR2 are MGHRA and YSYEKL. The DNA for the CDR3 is TGCGCCAGCAGAAGGACAGCTGGTGAGCAGTTCTTC. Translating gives CASRRTAGEQFF.

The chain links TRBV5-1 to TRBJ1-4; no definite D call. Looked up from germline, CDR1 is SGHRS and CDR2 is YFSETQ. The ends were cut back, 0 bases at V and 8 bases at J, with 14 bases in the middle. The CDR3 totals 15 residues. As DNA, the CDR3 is TGCGCCAGCAGCTTGGGAGCCGGGGTGGGCGAAAAACTGTTTTTT. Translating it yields CASSLGAGVGEKLFF.

CDR3 sequence (DNA): TGCGCCAGCAGCTTGGCGGGGTACCAAGAGACCCAGTACTTC. It yields the protein CASSLAGYQETQYF. The chain combines TRBV5-1 with TRBJ2-5; D is possibly TRBD2 (5 bases). The CDR3 is 14 amino acids. Germline V CDR1 and CDR2: SGHRS, YFSETQ. With 0 bases removed from V and 0 bases from J, the gap between germline ends came to 6 bases. The variable domain in full, with the rest retrieved from reference TRBV5-1 and TRBJ2-5, is KAGVTQTPRYLIKTRGQQVTLSCSPISGHRSVSWYQQTPGQGLQFLFEYFSETQRNKGNFPGRFSGRQFSNSRSEMNVSTLELGDSALYLCASSLAGYQETQYFGPGTRLLVL.

CDR3 nucleotide sequence: TGCGCCAGCAGCTTGGATGAAGGGACAGGGTTCCTCCACTTT. It translates to CASSLDEGTGFLHF. The chain recombines TRBV5-1 with TRBJ1-6, with TRBD1 matching over 9 bases. The CDR3 sequence is 14 residues long. V lost 0 bases to trimming and J lost 15 bases; unmatched junction nucleotides: 7. CDR1 and CDR2 (germline): SGHRS, YFSETQ.

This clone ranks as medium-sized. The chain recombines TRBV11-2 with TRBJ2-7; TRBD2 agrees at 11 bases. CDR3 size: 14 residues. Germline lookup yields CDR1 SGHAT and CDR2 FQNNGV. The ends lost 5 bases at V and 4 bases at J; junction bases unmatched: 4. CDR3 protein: CASSPGLAGYEQYF. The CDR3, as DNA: TGTGCCAGCAGCCCCGGACTAGCGGGTTACGAGCAGTACTTC.

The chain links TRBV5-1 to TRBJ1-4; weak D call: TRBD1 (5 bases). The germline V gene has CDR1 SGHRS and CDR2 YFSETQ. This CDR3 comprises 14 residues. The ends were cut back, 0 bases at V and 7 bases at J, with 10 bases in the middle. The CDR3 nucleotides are TGCGCCAGCAGCTTGGTGCGGGGGACTGAAAAACTGTTTTTT. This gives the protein CASSLVRGTEKLFF.

The CDR3 spells CASSMGRAEPYGYTF. The CDR3 nucleotides are TGTGCCAGTAGTATGGGCAGGGCAGAGCCCTATGGCTACACCTTC. V gene TRBV19 combines with J gene TRBJ1-2; D is perhaps TRBD1 (5 bases). CDR3 length: 15 amino acids. V lost 3 bases and J 4 bases, leaving 15 bases between the germline ends. Germline CDR1 reads LNHDA; CDR2 reads SQIVND (reference sequence).

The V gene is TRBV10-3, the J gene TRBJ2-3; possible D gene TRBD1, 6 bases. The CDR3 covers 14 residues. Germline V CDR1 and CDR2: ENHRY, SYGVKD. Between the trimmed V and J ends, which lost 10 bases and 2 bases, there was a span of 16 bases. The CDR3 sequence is CATKDSTNTDTQYF. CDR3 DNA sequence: TGTGCCACCAAGGACAGCACAAACACAGATACGCAGTATTTT.

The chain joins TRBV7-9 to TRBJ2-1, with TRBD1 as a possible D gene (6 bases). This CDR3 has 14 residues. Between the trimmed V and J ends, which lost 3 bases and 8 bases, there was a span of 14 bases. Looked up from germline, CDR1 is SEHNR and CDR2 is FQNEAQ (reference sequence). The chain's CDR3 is CASSFARQVDEQFF. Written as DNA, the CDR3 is TGTGCCAGCAGCTTCGCAAGACAGGTAGATGAGCAGTTCTTC.

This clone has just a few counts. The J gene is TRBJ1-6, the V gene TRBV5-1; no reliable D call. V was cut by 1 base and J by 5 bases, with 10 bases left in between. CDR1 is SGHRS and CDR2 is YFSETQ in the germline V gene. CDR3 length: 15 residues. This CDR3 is CASSLSERNNSPLHF. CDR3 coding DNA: TGCGCCAGCAGCTTGTCTGAGAGAAATAATTCACCCCTCCACTTT.

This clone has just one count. CDR3 region: CASSEEWRPRSGYTF. The CDR3 DNA sequence: TGTGCCAGCAGTGAAGAGTGGCGGCCCCGAAGTGGCTACACCTTC. This sequence joins TRBV2 and TRBJ1-2; D ambiguous. The V gene lost 1 base and the J gene lost 7 bases, with 16 bases spanning the gap. The CDR3 has 15 amino acids. The germline V gene encodes CDR1 SNHLY and CDR2 FYNNEI.

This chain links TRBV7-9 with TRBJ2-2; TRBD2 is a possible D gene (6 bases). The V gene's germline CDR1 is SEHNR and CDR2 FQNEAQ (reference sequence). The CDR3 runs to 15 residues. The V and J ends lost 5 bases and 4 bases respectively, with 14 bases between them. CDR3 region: CASSRGRGITGELFF. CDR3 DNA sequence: TGTGCCAGCAGCCGGGGACGGGGGATCACCGGGGAGCTGTTTTTT. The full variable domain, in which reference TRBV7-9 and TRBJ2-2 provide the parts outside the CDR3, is DTGVSQNPRHKITKRGQNVTFRCDPISEHNRLYWYRQTLGQGPEFLTYFQNEAQLEKSRLLSDRFSAERPKGSFSTLEIQRTEQGDSAMYLCASSRGRGITGELFFGEGSRLTVL.

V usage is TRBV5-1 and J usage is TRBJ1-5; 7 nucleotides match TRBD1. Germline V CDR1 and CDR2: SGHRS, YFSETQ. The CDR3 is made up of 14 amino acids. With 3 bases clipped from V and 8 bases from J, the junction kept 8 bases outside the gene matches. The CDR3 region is CASSSEGGGKPQHF. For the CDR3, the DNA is TGCGCCAGCAGCTCCGAAGGGGGCGGGAAGCCCCAGCATTTT.

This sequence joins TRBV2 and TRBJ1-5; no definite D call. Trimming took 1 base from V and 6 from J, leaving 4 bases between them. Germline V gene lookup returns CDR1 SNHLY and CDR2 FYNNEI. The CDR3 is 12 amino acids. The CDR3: CASSEDSQPQHF. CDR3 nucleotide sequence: TGTGCCAGCAGTGAAGACAGTCAGCCCCAGCATTTT.

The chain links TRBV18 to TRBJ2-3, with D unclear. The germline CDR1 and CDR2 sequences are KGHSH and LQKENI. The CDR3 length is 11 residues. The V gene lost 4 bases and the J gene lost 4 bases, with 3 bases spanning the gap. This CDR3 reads CASSLADTQYF. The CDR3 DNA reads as TGTGCCAGCTCACTCGCAGATACGCAGTATTTT.

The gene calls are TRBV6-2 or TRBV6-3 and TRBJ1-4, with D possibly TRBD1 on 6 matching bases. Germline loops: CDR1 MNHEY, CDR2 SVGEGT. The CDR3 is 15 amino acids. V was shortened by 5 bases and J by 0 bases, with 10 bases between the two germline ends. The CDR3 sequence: CASSLTGTTNEKLFF. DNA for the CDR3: TGTGCCAGCAGTCTGACAGGAACAACTAATGAAAAACTGTTTTTT.

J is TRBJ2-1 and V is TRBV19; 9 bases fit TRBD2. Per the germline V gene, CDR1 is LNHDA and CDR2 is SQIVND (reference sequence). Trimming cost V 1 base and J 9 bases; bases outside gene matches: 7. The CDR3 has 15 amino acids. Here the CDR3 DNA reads TGTGCCAGTAGTATAGTGGTTAGAGCGGGAGGTGAGCAGTTCTTC. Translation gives CASSIVVRAGGEQFF.

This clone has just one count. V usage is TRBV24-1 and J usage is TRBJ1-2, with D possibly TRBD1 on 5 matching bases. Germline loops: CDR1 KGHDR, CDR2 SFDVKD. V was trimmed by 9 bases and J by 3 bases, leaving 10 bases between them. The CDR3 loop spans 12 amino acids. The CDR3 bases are TGTGCCACCGGAAAAGGGGACTATGGCTACACCTTC. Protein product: CATGKGDYGYTF.

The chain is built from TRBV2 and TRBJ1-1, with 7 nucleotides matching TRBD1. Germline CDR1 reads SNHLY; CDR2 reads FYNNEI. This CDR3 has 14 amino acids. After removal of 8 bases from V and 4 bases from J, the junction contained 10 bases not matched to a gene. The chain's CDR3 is CASLPRGEGTEAFF. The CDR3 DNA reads TGTGCCAGCCTCCCCAGGGGGGAAGGCACTGAAGCTTTCTTT.